The 8 T cell receptor beta chains listed next were all sequenced from one sample in a study of blood T cell repertoires in COVID-19. Clones were read by immunoSEQ multiplex PCR, and TCRdb kept only the in-frame ones, dropping some. The sample holds 98,000 or so clones; approximately 83% are singletons and the top ten take approximately 3.3%. The sequenced material came from peripheral blood. The source of these receptors is a woman over 75 with active or convalescent COVID-19.

The V call is TRBV28, the J call TRBJ1-2, with D perhaps matching TRBD1 (6 bases). The CDR3 is 13 amino acids. The germline V gene encodes CDR1 MDHEN and CDR2 SYDVKM. Trimming removed 2 bases at V and 6 bases at J, with 10 bases between. The CDR3 sequence: CASSLMGADGYTF. CDR3 nucleotides: TGTGCCAGCAGTTTAATGGGGGCTGATGGCTACACCTTC.

The J gene is TRBJ1-1, the V gene TRBV30; tentatively, D is TRBD1 (6 bases). V lost 8 bases, J lost 0 bases, and 19 bases lay in between. CDR3 length: 15 residues. Germline V gene sequence: CDR1 GTSNPN, CDR2 SVGIG (reference sequence). CDR3 residues: CAAMARNRVNTEAFF. Here the CDR3 DNA reads TGTGCCGCAATGGCCAGGAACAGGGTGAACACTGAAGCTTTCTTT.

This chain uses TRBV7-2 with TRBJ1-3; tentative D call: TRBD1 (5 bases). Germline lookup yields CDR1 SGHTA and CDR2 FQGNSA. Trimming stripped 5 bases from V and 5 bases from J, with 13 bases between. The CDR3 totals 14 residues. CDR3 in amino acids: CASSPQGMRNTIYF. CDR3 nucleotides: TGTGCCAGCAGCCCGCAGGGTATGCGAAACACCATATATTTT.

V is TRBV27 and J is TRBJ2-1; TRBD2 matches at 8 bases. Trimming at V came to 2 bases and at J to 7 bases, leaving 13 bases not matched to a gene. Germline CDR1 is MNHEY and CDR2 is SMNVEV (reference sequence). CDR3 length: 17 residues. CDR3 loop: CASSLRLAGPGKNEQFF. The CDR3 DNA sequence: TGTGCCAGCAGTTTAAGGCTAGCGGGCCCAGGGAAGAATGAGCAGTTCTTC.

The chain carries TRBV6-2 or TRBV6-3 and TRBJ1-1, with 7 bases identical to TRBD1. CDR1 is MNHEY and CDR2 is SVGEGT in the germline V gene. The CDR3 contains 17 residues. J lost 4 bases, V lost 4 bases, and 15 bases had no gene match. The chain's CDR3 is CASSFEPGQPTLTEAFF. The CDR3 DNA reads TGTGCCAGCAGTTTTGAGCCGGGACAGCCGACCCTCACTGAAGCTTTCTTT.

V and J are TRBV5-4 and TRBJ2-3; 8 bases match TRBD2. Trimming at V came to 0 bases and at J to 1 base, leaving 4 bases not matched to a gene. Germline CDR1 and CDR2: SGHNT and YYREEE (reference sequence). The CDR3 loop spans 16 amino acids. CDR3 in DNA: TGTGCCAGCAGCTTGGCCGCACTAGCGGGCACAGATACGCAGTATTTT. Amino acid sequence: CASSLAALAGTDTQYF.

The chain carries TRBV4-1 and TRBJ1-2, with TRBD1 identical over 7 bases. The junction had 16 bases not matched to a gene; V was cut back by 10 bases and J by 5 bases. CDR1 and CDR2 (germline): MGHRA, YSYEKL. The CDR3 has 15 residues. CDR3 sequence: CATSYIGGANYGYTF. In nucleotides, the CDR3 is TGCGCCACCTCGTATATAGGGGGCGCAAATTATGGCTACACCTTC.

The chain recombines TRBV20-1 with TRBJ2-4; tentative D call: TRBD2 (6 bases). The CDR3 has 10 amino acids. The V gene lost 6 bases and the J gene lost 8 bases, with 8 bases spanning the gap. The germline V gene encodes CDR1 DFQATT and CDR2 SNEGSKA (reference sequence). The CDR3 loop reads CSASGDIQYF. In DNA, the CDR3 is TGCAGTGCATCGGGGGACATTCAGTACTTC.